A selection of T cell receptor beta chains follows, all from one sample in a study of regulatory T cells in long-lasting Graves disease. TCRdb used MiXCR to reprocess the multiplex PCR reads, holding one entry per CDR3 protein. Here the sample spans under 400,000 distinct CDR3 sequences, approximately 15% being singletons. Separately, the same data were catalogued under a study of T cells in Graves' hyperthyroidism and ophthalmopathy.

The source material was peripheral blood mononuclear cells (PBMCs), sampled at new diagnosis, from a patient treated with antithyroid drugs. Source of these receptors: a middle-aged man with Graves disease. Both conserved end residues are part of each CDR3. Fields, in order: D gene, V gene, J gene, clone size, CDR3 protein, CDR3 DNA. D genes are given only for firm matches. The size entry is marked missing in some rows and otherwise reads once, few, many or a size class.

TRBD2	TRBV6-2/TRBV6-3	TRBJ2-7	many	CASSSVPGGAAEQYF	TGTGCCAGCAGTTCGGTGCCGGGGGGGGCCGCCGAGCAGTACTTC
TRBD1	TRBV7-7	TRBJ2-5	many	CASSLTGTAQETQYF	TGTGCTAGCAGCCTTACCGGGACAGCCCAAGAGACCCAGTACTTC
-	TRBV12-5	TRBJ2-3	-	CASGYGKSTDTQYF	TGTGCTAGTGGTTATGGGAAGAGCACAGATACGCAGTATTTT
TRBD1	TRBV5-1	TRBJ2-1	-	CASSLGQGNGQFF	TGCGCCAGCAGCCTGGGACAGGGGAATGGGCAGTTCTTC
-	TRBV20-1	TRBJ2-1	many	CSARATAHASSYNEQFF	TGCAGTGCTAGAGCCACGGCCCACGCTAGCTCCTACAATGAGCAGTTCTTC
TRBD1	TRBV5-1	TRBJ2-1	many	CASSPTGGDYNEQFF	TGCGCCAGCAGCCCGACAGGGGGCGACTACAATGAGCAGTTCTTC
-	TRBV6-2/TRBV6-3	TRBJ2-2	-	CASTSWSGELFF	TGTGCCAGCACGTCCTGGTCCGGGGAGCTGTTTTTT
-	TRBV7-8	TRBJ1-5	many	CASSPSGFRNQPQHF	TGTGCCAGCAGCCCCAGCGGGTTTAGGAATCAGCCCCAGCATTTT
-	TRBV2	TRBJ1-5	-	CASWGGGGNQPQHF	TGTGCCAGCTGGGGAGGGGGTGGCAATCAGCCCCAGCATTTT
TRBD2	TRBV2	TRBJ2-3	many	CASSYGLAGGQGDTQYF	TGTGCCAGCAGTTACGGACTAGCGGGGGGGCAAGGAGATACGCAGTATTTT
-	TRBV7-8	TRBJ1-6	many	CASSHLMAGVYNSPLHF	TGTGCCAGCAGCCATCTAATGGCCGGGGTCTATAATTCACCCCTCCACTTT
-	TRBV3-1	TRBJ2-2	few	CASSQAYSPLTGELFF	TGTGCCAGCAGCCAAGCCTACTCCCCTTTAACCGGGGAGCTGTTTTTT